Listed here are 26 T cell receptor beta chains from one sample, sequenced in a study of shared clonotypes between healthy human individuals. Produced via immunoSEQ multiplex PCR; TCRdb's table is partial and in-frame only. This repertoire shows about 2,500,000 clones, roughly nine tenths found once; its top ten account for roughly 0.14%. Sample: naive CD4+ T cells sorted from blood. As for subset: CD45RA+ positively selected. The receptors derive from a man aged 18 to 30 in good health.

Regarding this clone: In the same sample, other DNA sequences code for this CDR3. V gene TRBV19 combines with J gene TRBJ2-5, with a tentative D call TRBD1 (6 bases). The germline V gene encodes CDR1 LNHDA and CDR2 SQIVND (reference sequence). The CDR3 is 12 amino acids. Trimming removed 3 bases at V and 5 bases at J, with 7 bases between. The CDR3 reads CASSITGETQYF. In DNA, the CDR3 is TGTGCCAGTAGTATCACAGGGGAGACCCAGTACTTC.

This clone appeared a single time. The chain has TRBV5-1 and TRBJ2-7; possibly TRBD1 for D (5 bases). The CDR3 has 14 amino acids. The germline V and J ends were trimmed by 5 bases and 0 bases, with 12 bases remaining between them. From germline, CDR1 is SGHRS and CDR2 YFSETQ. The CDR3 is CASRSQGSSYEQYF. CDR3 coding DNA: TGCGCCAGCAGAAGTCAGGGTTCCTCCTACGAGCAGTACTTC.

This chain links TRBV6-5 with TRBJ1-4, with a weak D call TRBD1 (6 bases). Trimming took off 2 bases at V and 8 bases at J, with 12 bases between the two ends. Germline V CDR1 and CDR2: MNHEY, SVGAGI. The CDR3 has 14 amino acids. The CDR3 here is CASSYEQGGEKLFF. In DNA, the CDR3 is TGTGCCAGCAGTTACGAACAGGGCGGGGAAAAACTGTTTTTT.

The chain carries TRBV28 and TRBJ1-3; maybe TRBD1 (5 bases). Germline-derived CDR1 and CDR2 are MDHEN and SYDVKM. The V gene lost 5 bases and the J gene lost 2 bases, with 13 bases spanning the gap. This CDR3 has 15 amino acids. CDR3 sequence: CASSPPTETGNTIYF. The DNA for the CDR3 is TGTGCCAGCAGTCCCCCGACAGAGACTGGAAACACCATATATTTT. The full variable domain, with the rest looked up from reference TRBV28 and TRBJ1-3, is DVKVTQSSRYLVKRTGEKVFLECVQDMDHENMFWYRQDPGLGLRLIYFSYDVKMKEKGDIPEGYSVSREKKERFSLILESASTNQTSMYLCASSPPTETGNTIYFGEGSWLTVV.

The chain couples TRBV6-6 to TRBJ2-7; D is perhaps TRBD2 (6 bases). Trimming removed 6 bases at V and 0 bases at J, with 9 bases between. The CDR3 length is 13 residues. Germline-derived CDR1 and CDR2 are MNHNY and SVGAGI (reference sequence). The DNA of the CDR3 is TGTGCCAGCAGCCAGACTAGCTCCTACGAGCAGTACTTC. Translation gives CASSQTSSYEQYF.

CDR3 loop: CASRPGLAGKNEQFF. The CDR3 DNA is TGTGCCAGCAGACCTGGACTAGCGGGTAAAAATGAGCAGTTCTTC. The chain carries TRBV6-5 and TRBJ2-1, with 11 bases identical to TRBD2. Germline V gives CDR1 MNHEY, CDR2 SVGAGI. The trim removed 6 bases at V and 7 bases at J, leaving 8 bases unmatched. The CDR3 consists of 15 residues.

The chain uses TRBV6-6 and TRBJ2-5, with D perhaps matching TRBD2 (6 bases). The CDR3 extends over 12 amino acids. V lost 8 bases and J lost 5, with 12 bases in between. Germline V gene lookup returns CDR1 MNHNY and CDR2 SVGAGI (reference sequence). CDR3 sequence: CASSASAETQYF. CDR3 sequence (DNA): TGTGCCAGCTCGGCTAGCGCGGAGACCCAGTACTTC.

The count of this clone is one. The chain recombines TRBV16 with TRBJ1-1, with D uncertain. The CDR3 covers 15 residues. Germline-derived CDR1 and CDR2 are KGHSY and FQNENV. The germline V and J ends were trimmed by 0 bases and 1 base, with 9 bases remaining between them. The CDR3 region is CASSQSRAANTEAFF. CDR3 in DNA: TGTGCCAGCAGCCAATCGCGAGCGGCGAACACTGAAGCTTTCTTT.

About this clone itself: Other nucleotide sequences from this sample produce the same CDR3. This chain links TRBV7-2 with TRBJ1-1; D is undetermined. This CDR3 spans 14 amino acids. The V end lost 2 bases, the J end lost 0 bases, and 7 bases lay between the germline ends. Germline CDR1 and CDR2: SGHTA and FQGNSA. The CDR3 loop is CASSLYQMNTEAFF. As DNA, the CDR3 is TGTGCCAGCAGCTTATATCAGATGAACACTGAAGCTTTCTTT.

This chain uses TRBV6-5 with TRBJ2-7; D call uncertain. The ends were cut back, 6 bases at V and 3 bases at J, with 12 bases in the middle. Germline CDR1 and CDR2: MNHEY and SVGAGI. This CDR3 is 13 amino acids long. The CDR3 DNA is TGTGCCAGCAGCGAAACCTCAGGCTACGAGCAGTACTTC. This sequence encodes CASSETSGYEQYF.

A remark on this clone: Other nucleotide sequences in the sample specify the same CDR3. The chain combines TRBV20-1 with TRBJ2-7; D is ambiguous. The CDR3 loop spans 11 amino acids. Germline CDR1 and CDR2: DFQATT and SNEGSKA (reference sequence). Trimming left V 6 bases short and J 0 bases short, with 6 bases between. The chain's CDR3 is CSASSSYEQYF. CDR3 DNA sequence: TGCAGTGCCTCGAGCTCCTACGAGCAGTACTTC.

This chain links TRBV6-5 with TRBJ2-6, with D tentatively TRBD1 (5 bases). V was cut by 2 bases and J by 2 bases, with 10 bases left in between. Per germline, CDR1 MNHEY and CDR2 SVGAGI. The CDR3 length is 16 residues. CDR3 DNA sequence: TGTGCCAGCAGTTACCTCCAGGGCCCTGGGGCCAACGTCCTGACTTTC. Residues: CASSYLQGPGANVLTF.

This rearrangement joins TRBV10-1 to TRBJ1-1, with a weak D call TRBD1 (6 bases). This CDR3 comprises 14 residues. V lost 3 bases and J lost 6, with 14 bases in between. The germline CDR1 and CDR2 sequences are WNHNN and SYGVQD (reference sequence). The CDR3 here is CASSEGGSKSEAFF. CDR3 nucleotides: TGCGCCAGCAGTGAAGGGGGAAGTAAATCTGAAGCTTTCTTT.

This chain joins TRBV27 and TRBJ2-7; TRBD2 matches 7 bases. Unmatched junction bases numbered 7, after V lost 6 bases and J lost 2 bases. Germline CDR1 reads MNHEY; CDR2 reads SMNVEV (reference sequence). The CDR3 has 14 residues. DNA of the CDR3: TGTGCCAGCAGCGCCGGGACTAACCCCTACGAGCAGTACTTC. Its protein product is CASSAGTNPYEQYF.

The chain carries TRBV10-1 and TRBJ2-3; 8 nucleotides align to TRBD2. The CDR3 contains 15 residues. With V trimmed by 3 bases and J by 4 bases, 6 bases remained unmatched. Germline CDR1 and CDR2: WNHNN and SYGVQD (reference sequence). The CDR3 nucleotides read TGCGCCAGCAGTGAAAGCGGGAGCGGTTCAGATACGCAGTATTTT. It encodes CASSESGSGSDTQYF.

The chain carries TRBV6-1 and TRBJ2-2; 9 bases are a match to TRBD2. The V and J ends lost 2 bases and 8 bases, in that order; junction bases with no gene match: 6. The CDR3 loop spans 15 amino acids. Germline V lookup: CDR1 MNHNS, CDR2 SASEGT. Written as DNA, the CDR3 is TGTGCCAGCAGTGAACCCCCTAGCGGGGATGGGGAGCTGTTTTTT. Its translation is CASSEPPSGDGELFF.

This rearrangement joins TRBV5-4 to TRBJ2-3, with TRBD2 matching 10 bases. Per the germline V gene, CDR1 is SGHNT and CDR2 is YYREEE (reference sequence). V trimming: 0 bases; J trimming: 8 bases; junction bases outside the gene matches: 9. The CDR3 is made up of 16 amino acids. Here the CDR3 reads CASSLDWLAGAGTQYF. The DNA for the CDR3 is TGTGCCAGCAGCTTGGATTGGCTAGCGGGAGCCGGTACGCAGTATTTT.

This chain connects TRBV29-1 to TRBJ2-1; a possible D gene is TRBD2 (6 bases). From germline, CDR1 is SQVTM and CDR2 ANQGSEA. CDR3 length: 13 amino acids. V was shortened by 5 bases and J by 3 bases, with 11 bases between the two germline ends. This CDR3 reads CSVPGLSYNEQFF. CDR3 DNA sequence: TGCAGCGTTCCGGGACTGAGCTACAATGAGCAGTTCTTC.

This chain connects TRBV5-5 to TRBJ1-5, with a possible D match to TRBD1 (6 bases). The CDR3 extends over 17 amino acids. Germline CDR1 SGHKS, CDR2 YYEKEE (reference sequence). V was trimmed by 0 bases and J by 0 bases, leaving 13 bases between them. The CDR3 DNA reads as TGTGCCAGCAGCTTGGCCGGGGGCATGAGTAGCAATCAGCCCCAGCATTTT. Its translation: CASSLAGGMSSNQPQHF.

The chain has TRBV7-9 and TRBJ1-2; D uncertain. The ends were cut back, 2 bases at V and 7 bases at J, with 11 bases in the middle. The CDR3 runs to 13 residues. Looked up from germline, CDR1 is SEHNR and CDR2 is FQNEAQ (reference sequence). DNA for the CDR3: TGTGCCAGCAGCTTAAAGGGAAAGGGTGGCTACACCTTC. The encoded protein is CASSLKGKGGYTF.

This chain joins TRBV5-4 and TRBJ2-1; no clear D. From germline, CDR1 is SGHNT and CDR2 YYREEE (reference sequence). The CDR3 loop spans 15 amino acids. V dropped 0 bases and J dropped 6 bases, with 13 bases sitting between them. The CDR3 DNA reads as TGTGCCAGCAGCTTGGACAGCACTTGGGGCAATGAGCAGTTCTTC. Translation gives CASSLDSTWGNEQFF.

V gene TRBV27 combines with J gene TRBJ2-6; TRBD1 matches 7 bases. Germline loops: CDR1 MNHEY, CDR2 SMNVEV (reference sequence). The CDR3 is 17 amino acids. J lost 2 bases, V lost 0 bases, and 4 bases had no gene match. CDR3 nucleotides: TGTGCCAGCAGTTTATCGCCCGACAGGGCTGGGGCCAACGTCCTGACTTTC. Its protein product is CASSLSPDRAGANVLTF.

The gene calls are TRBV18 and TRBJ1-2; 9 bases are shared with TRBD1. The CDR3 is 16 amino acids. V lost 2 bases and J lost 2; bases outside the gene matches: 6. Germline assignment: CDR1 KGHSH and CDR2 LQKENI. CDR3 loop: CASSPAPGQGNYGYTF. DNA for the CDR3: TGTGCCAGCTCACCAGCGCCGGGACAGGGCAACTATGGCTACACCTTC.

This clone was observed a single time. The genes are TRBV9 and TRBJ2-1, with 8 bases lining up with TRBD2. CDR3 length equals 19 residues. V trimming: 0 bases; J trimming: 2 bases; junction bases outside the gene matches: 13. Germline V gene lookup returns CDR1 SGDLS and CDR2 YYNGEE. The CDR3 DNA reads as TGTGCCAGCAGCGTAGGGATTGGGAAAAGCGGGGGACCCTACAATGAGCAGTTCTTC. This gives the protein CASSVGIGKSGGPYNEQFF. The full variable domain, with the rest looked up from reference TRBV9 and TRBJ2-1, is DSGVTQTPKHLITATGQRVTLRCSPRSGDLSVYWYQQSLDQGLQFLIQYYNGEERAKGNILERFSAQQFPDLHSELNLSSLELGDSALYFCASSVGIGKSGGPYNEQFFGPGTRLTVL.

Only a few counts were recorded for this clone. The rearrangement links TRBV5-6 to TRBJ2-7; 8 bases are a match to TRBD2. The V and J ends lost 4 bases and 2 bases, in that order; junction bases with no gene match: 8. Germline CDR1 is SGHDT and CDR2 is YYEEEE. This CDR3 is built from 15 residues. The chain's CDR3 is CASSIGTRGPYEQYF. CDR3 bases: TGTGCCAGCAGCATCGGGACTAGGGGACCCTACGAGCAGTACTTC.

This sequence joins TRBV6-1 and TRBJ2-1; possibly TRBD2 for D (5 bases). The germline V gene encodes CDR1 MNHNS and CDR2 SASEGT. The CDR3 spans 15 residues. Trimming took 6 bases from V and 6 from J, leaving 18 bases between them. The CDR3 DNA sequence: TGTGCCAGCAGCCAACCATCACTAGGCGGCAATGAGCAGTTCTTC. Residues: CASSQPSLGGNEQFF.